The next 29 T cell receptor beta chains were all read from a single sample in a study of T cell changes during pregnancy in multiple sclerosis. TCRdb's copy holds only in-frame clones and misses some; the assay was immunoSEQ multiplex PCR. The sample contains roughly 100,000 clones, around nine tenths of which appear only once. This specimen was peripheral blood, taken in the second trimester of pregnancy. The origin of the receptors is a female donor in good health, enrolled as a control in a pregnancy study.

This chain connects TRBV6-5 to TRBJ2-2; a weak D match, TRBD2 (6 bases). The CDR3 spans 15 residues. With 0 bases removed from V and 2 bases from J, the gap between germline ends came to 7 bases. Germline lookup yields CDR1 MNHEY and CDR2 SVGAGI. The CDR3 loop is CASSYSGGNTGELFF. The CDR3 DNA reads TGTGCCAGCAGTTACTCGGGGGGTAACACCGGGGAGCTGTTTTTT.

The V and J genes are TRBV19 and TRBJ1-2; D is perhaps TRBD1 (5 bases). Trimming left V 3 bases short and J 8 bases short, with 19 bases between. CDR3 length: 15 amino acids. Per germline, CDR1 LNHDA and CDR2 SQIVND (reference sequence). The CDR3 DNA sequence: TGTGCCAGTAGTATCGCAGGGAAGGGCCTGGGAGGCTACACCTTC. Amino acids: CASSIAGKGLGGYTF.

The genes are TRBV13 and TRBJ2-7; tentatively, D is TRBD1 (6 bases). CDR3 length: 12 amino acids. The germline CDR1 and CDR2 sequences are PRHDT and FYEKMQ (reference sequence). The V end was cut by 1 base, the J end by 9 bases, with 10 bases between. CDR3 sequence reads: CASSLAGEAQYF. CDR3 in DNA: TGTGCCAGCAGCTTAGCAGGGGAAGCGCAGTACTTC.

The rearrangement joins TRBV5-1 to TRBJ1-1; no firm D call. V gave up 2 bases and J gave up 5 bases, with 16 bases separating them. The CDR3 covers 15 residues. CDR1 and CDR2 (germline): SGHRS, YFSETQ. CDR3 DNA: TGCGCCAGCAGCTTCGCTTATTCCCCGAGTACTGAAGCTTTCTTT. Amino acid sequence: CASSFAYSPSTEAFF.

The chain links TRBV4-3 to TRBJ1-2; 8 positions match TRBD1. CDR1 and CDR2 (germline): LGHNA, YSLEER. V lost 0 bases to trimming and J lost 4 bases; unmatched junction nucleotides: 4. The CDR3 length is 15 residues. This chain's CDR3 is CASSQEGQGGYGYTF. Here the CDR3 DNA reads TGCGCCAGCAGCCAAGAAGGACAGGGAGGCTATGGCTACACCTTC.

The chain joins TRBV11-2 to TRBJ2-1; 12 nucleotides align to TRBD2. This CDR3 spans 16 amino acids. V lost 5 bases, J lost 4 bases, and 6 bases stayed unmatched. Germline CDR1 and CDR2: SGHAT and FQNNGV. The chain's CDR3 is CASSVRLAGVYNEQFF. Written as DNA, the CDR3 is TGTGCCAGCAGCGTTAGACTAGCGGGAGTTTACAATGAGCAGTTCTTC.

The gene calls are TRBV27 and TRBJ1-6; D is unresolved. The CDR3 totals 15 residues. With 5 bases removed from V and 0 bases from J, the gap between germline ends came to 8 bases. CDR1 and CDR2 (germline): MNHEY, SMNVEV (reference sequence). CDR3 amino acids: CASSPDLSYNSPLHF. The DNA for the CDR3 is TGTGCCAGCAGTCCAGATCTCTCCTATAATTCACCCCTCCACTTT.

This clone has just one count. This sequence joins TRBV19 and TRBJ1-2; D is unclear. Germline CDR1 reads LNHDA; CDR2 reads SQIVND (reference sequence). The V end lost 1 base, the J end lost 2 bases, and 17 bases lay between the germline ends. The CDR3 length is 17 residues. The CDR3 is CASSIVLGGTHNYGYTF. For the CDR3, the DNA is TGTGCCAGTAGTATAGTGCTCGGCGGTACCCACAACTATGGCTACACCTTC.

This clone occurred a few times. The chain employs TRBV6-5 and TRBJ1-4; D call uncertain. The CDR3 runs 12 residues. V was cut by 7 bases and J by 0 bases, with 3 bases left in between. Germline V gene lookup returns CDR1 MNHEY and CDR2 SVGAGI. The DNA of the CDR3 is TGTGCCAGCACAACAACTAATGAAAAACTGTTTTTT. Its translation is CASTTTNEKLFF.

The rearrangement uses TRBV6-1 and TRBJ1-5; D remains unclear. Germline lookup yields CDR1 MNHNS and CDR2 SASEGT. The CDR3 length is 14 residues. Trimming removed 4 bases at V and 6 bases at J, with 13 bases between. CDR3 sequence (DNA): TGTGCCAGCAGTGTTTCAGTCAGTCCTCAGCCCCAGCATTTT. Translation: CASSVSVSPQPQHF.

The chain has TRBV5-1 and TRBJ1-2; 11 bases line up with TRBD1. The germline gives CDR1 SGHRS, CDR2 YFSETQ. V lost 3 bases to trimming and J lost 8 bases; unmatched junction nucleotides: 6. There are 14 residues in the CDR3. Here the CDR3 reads CASSYGTGGEGYTF. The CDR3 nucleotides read TGCGCCAGCAGCTATGGGACAGGGGGAGAGGGCTACACCTTC.

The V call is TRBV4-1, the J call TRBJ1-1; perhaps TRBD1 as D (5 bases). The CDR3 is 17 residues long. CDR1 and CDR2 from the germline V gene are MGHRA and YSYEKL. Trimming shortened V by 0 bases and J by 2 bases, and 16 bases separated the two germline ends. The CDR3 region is CASSQDWAGGTNTEAFF. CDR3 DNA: TGCGCCAGCAGCCAAGATTGGGCAGGCGGGACTAACACTGAAGCTTTCTTT.

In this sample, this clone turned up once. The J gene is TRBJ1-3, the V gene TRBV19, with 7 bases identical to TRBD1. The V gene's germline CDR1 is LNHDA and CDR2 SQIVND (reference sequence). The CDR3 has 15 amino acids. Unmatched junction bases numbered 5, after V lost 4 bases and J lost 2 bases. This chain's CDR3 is CASSNQGDAGNTIYF. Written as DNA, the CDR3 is TGTGCCAGTAGTAACCAGGGGGACGCTGGAAACACCATATATTTT. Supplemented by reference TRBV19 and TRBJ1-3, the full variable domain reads DGGITQSPKYLFRKEGQNVTLSCEQNLNHDAMYWYRQDPGQGLRLIYYSQIVNDFQKGDIAEGYSVSREKKESFPLTVTSAQKNPTAFYLCASSNQGDAGNTIYFGEGSWLTVV.

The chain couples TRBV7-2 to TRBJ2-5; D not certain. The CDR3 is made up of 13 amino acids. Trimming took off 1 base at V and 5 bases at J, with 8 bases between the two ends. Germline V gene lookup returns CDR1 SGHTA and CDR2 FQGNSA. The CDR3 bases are TGTGCCAGCAGCTTAGTGTTACAGGAGACCCAGTACTTC. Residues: CASSLVLQETQYF. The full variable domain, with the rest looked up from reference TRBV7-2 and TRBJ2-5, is GAGVSQSPSNKVTEKGKDVELRCDPISGHTALYWYRQSLGQGLEFLIYFQGNSAPDKSGLPSDRFSAERTGGSVSTLTIQRTQQEDSAVYLCASSLVLQETQYFGPGTRLLVL.

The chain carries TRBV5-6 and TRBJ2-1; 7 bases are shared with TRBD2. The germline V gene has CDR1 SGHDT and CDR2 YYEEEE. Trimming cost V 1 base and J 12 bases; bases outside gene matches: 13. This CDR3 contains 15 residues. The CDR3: CASSLRLERGSVQFF. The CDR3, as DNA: TGTGCCAGCAGCTTGAGGCTCGAACGCGGGAGTGTGCAGTTCTTC.

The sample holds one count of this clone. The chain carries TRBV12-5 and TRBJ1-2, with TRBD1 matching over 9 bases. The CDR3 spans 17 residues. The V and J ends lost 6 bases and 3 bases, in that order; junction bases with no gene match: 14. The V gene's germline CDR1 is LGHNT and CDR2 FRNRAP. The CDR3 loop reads CASGFLGGRTGDYGYTF. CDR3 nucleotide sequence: TGTGCTAGTGGGTTCCTTGGGGGAAGGACAGGGGACTATGGCTACACCTTC.

The CDR3 protein is CASSRLAGGPYEQFF. CDR3 nucleotide sequence: TGCGCCAGCAGTCGACTAGCGGGAGGGCCTTATGAGCAGTTCTTC. The genes are TRBV10-2 and TRBJ2-1, with 14 positions matching TRBD2. The trim removed 5 bases at V and 8 bases at J, leaving 5 bases unmatched. The CDR3 has 15 residues. Germline assignment: CDR1 WSHSY and CDR2 SAAADI.

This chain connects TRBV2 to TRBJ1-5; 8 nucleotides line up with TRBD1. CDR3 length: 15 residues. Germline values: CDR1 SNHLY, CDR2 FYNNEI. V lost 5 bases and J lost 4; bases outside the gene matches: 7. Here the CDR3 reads CASSLGQERNQPQHF. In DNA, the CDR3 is TGTGCCAGCAGTCTGGGACAGGAACGGAATCAGCCCCAGCATTTT. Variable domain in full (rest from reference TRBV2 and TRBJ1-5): EPEVTQTPSHQVTQMGQEVILRCVPISNHLYFYWYRQILGQKVEFLVSFYNNEISEKSEIFDDQFSVERPDGSNFTLKIRSTKLEDSAMYFCASSLGQERNQPQHFGDGTRLSIL.

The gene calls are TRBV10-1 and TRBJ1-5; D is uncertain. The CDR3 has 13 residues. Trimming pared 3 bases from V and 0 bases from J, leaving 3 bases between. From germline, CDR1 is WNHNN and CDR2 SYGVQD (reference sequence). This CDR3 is CASSEYSNQPQHF. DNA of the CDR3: TGCGCCAGCAGTGAATATAGCAATCAGCCCCAGCATTTT.

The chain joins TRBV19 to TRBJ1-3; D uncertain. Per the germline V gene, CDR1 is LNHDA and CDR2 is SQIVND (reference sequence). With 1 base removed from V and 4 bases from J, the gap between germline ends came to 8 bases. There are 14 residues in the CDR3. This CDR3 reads CASSIGGSGNTIYF. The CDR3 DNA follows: TGTGCCAGTAGTATAGGCGGATCGGGAAACACCATATATTTT.

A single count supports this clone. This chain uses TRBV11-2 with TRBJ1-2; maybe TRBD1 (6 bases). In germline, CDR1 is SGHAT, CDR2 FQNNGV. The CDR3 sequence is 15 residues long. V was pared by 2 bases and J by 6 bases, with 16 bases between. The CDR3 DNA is TGTGCCAGCAGCTTACATACAGGGCGAAATGATGGCTACACCTTC. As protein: CASSLHTGRNDGYTF.

The CDR3 is CSVTTAGTEAFF. The CDR3 region has the DNA TGCAGCGTGACAACGGCGGGGACTGAAGCTTTCTTT. This sequence joins TRBV29-1 and TRBJ1-1; D uncertain. The CDR3 sequence is 12 residues long. The germline gives CDR1 SQVTM, CDR2 ANQGSEA. Trimming removed 6 bases at V and 5 bases at J, with 13 bases between.

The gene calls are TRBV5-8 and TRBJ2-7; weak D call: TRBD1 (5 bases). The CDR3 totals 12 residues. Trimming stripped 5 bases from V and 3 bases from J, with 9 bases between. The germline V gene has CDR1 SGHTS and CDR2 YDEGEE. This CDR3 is CASRGQGYEQYF. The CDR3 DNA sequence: TGTGCCAGCAGGGGGCAAGGCTACGAGCAGTACTTC.

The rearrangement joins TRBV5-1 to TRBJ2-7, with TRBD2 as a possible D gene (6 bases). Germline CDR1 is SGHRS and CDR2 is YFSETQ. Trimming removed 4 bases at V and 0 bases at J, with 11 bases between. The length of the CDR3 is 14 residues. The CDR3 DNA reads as TGCGCCAGCAGCCCCTGGGACTCCTCCTACGAGCAGTACTTC. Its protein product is CASSPWDSSYEQYF. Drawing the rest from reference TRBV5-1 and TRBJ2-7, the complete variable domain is KAGVTQTPRYLIKTRGQQVTLSCSPISGHRSVSWYQQTPGQGLQFLFEYFSETQRNKGNFPGRFSGRQFSNSRSEMNVSTLELGDSALYLCASSPWDSSYEQYFGPGTRLTVT.

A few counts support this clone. Here the CDR3 reads CASSLGGNSPLHF. In DNA form, the CDR3 reads TGCGCCAGCAGCTTGGGAGGGAATTCACCCCTCCACTTT. This chain joins TRBV5-1 and TRBJ1-6; D not certain. The CDR3 sequence is 13 residues long. Between the trimmed V and J ends, which lost 0 bases and 7 bases, there was a span of 5 bases. The germline CDR1 and CDR2 sequences are SGHRS and YFSETQ.

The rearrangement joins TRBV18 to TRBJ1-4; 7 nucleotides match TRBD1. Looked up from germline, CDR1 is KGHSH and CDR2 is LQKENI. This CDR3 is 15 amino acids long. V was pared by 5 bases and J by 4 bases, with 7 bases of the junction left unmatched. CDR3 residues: CASSSDRAINEKLFF. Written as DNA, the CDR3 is TGTGCCAGCTCATCCGACAGGGCTATTAATGAAAAACTGTTTTTT.

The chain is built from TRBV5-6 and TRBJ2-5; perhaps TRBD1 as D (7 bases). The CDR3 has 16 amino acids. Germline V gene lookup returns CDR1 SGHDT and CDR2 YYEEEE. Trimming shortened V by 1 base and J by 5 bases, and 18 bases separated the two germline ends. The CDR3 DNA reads TGTGCCAGCAGCTTGCTAACGGCAGGGGGAGGTGAGACCCAGTACTTC. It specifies CASSLLTAGGGETQYF.

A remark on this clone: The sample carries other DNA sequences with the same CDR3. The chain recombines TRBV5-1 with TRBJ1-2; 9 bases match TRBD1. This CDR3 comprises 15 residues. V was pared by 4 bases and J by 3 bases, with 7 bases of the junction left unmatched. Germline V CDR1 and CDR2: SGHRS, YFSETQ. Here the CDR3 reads CASSETGTGYYGYTF. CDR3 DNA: TGCGCCAGCAGCGAAACCGGGACAGGGTACTATGGCTACACCTTC.

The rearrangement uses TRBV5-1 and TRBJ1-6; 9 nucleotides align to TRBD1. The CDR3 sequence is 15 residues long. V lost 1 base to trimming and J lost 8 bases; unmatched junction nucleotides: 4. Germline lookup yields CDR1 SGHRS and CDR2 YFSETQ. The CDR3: CASSLMRDRDSPLHF. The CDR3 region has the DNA TGCGCCAGCAGCTTGATGCGGGACAGGGATTCACCCCTCCACTTT.